This T cell receptor beta chain was captured in a study of shared clonotypes between healthy human individuals (dated by TCRdb to about 2020). Turning to the overall study: The cohort included three men and a couple of women between 18 and 49 years of age. For each donor, CD4 naive and CD4 memory were each run on three plates, CD8 naive on two plates, and CD8 memory on one plate. To estimate repertoire size and how much clonotype sharing occurs between individuals, the study deeply sequenced the blood TCR repertoires of several healthy adults. Different laboratories and diverse techniques were used to prepare libraries and sequence TCR repertoires, to increase sequencing depth and limit assay-specific biases. Per donor, leukapheresis produced somewhere between about 0.9 and 10 billion PBMCs. Points the paper makes about the study in general: Because the study included only a small number of donors, the genetic and exposure-history diversity represented was limited. Sampling was limited to blood, and TCR repertoires in tissue likely differ from TCR repertoires in blood. About 5% of naive CD4, 3% to 4% of naive CD8, approximately 2% of memory CD4, and more than 0.35% of memory CD8 clonotypes were shared across four donors. Based on pairwise subsampling, the degree of clonotype sharing among donors was expected to be affected by sequencing depth. Naive subsets generally had larger estimated clonotype richness than memory subsets. Compared with non-shared clonotypes, clonotypes shared by all four sorted-subset donors had higher generation probabilities. Incomplete sequencing was indicated by rarefaction of sorted-subset datasets, despite the large sequencing depth.

The germline V gene sets CDR1 to SGHTA and CDR2 to FQGTGA. Unmatched junction bases come to 9, with V trimmed by 10 bases and J by 7 bases. From cysteine to phenylalanine, the CDR3 is 12 amino acids long. Only the CDR3 DNA stays, 36 bases, in frame from base 1. Worth noting for this clone: The target of this receptor is not known. Within one base of it there is no much larger clone, and no base qualities were kept.

Using the deep immunoSEQ assay, TCR CDR3 regions were amplified from genomic DNA by multiplex PCR. Extracted genomic DNA from each cell subset was spread evenly across all wells of several immunoSEQ 96-well plates, with each plate serving as a replicate. For sorted subsets, about 200 ng genomic DNA, equal to 25,000 to 35,000 T cell genomes, was loaded into each replicate PCR. Purified libraries were quantified with a Qubit 3.0 fluorometer, sized on a Bioanalyzer 2100, and re-quantified with the KAPA Library Quantification kit. Every immunoSEQ 96-well plate was sequenced on a dedicated single-read 150-cycle Illumina NextSeq 550 flow cell. As for the authors' bioinformatics: The immunoSEQ output contained only junctional sequences without quality scores, so filtering could not match that applied to full-length reads. To assign V/J genes and CDR3, sequences were annotated using PyIR, a Python wrapper for IgBLAST v1.9, with IMGT germline references. Reads were removed for weak V/J assignments (E-value above 1e-6), missing CDR3, stop codons, out-of-frame junctions, or ambiguous translated residues. V3J clonotypes were defined as sequences sharing the same inferred V gene, J gene, and CDR3 amino acid sequence. Percentage overlap between repertoires was calculated by dividing the number of shared unique clonotypes by the size of the smaller repertoire. Repertoire richness was assessed with RTK rarefaction, the Chao1 estimator, and Recon v2.1 estimates of unobserved clonotypes. Generation probabilities were computed with OLGA for all TCRbeta clonotypes obtained by the gDNA method from a handful of donors. This immuneACCESS table, as held by TCRdb, lists in-frame sequences with V and J called but not all clones. Of the missing ones, under half trace to an unresolved V gene in checked studies; the others have no known cause. V and J calls and clone size are copied from that table; D and trimming were computed from the DNA. A total of roughly 1,000,000 clones appear in this sample, roughly 74% of them only once. Jointly, the top ten make up around 0.61% of the sample.

The donors were healthy, HIV-negative adults who had no recently reported acute infections or vaccinations. Every donor was a Caucasian adult residing in Nashville, Tennessee, USA. CD4+ T cells were enriched by magnetic negative selection; naive cells were then positively selected on CD45RA, and the negative fraction formed the memory subset. Blood was obtained by leukapheresis, after which PBMCs were separated by Ficoll-Histopaque density gradient centrifugation and cryopreserved in liquid nitrogen vapor phase. Analytical flow cytometry was used to check the purity and quantity of each magnetically sorted T cell population. Each sorted fraction had its genomic DNA isolated and then quantified by UV absorbance on a Nanodrop 2000c.

The receptor's source is a man between 18 and 29 years old in good health. Some clones in this sample may be carry-over from other donors' samples. The sample comprised memory CD4+ T cells from PBMCs. This specimen's cell subset or site label, interpreted: CD45RA-negative fraction. Recombination joined TRBV7-3 with TRBJ2-7, with TRBD2 identical over 8 junction bases. The CDR3 protein: CATASGQKEQYF. The DNA is TGTGCCACAGCTAGCGGGCAGAAGGAGCAGTACTTC. With the portions outside the CDR3 filled from the reference TRBV7-3 and TRBJ2-7 genes, the complete variable region becomes GAGVSQTPSNKVTEKGKYVELRCDPISGHTALYWYRQSLGQGPEFLIYFQGTGAADDSGLPNDRFFAVRPEGSVSTLKIQRTERGDSAVYLCATASGQKEQYFGPGTRLTVT.